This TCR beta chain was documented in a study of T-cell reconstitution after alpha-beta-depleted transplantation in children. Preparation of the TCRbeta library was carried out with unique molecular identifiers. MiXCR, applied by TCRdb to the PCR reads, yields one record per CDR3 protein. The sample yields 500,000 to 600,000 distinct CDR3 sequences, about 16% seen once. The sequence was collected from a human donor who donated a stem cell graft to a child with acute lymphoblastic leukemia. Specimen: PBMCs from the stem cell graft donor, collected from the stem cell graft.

The CDR3 loop is CSAIGTSGYPLGYEQYF. CDR3 coding DNA: TGCAGTGCCATCGGGACTAGCGGGTACCCTTTGGGTTACGAGCAGTACTTC. The rearrangement joins TRBV20-1 to TRBJ2-7; TRBD2 aligns across 12 bases. The germline CDR1 and CDR2 sequences are DFQATT and SNEGSKA (reference sequence). The V and J ends lost 6 bases and 4 bases, in that order; junction bases with no gene match: 16. The CDR3 sequence is 17 residues long.